In this sample, the clone carrying this T cell receptor beta chain turned up many times. Its antigen remains unidentified. This sample stems from a study of regulatory T cells in long-lasting Graves disease. Findings and caveats of the study: It was in persistent disease that TRBV28, TRBJ1-2 and TRBJ2-5 were favored.

Germline V gene sequence: CDR1 SEHNR, CDR2 FQNEAQ (reference sequence). V lost 1 base to trimming and J lost 7 bases, with 11 bases between them. The CDR3 loop spans 13 amino acids. Researchers made TCR beta libraries by using iRepertoire HTBI primers and running Arm-PCR on CDR3 regions. Via MiXCR, TCRdb re-called the multiplex PCR reads, giving one row per CDR3 protein. Among roughly 350,000 distinct CDR3 sequences listed, about a sixth were seen once. Noted time point: newly diagnosed GD, antithyroid drugs for less than 3 months. RNA from PBMCs was the source of the TCR library. Collection of peripheral blood (roughly 9.7 milliliters) was done using EDTA tubes. The same sample was also studied in work on T cells in Graves' hyperthyroidism and ophthalmopathy.

Source: peripheral blood mononuclear cells (PBMCs), taken at new diagnosis, from a patient treated with antithyroid drugs. J is TRBJ2-7 and V is TRBV7-9, with D perhaps matching TRBD1 (6 bases). The receptor's source is a middle-aged man with Graves disease. The CDR3 coding sequence is TGTGCCAGCAGCTTAGGAGCCCAGGGGGAGCAGTACTTC. Its translation is CASSLGAQGEQYF.